Below, 10 T cell receptor beta chains from the same sample are listed, as sequenced in a study of CXCR3-negative and CXCR3-positive naive CD8 T cells. Libraries of TRB cDNA were made by 5' RACE and carried UMIs. For each CDR3 protein, TCRdb gives one entry from its re-call of the 5' RACE reads, without DNA. Here the sample table reports over 50,000 distinct CDR3 sequences. The antigens these receptors bind are not known. Study-level points and caveats: Against CXCR3-negative naive cells, CXCR3-positive naive cells showed more hydrophobic TRB CDR3s.

Sequencing used naive CXCR3+ CD8+ T cells from blood. As for subset: CD45RO-CCR7+CD27+CD95- naive CD8+ T cells expressing CXCR3 (TNR3+). The receptors derive from a human donor in good health. Some clones in this sample may be carry-over from other donors' samples.

This chain connects TRBV6-5 to TRBJ1-2; the TCRdb call, TRBD1, lacks DNA for checking. This CDR3 contains 12 residues. CDR1 is MNHEY and CDR2 is SVGAGI in the germline V gene. CDR3: CASSYTGVGYAF.

CDR3 amino acids: CASSVRAGGYNEQFF. The V call is TRBV9, the J call TRBJ2-1; there is no DNA to check the TCRdb D call of TRBD2. This CDR3 contains 15 residues. CDR1 SGDLS and CDR2 YYNGEE come from the germline V gene.

The J gene is TRBJ2-7, the V gene TRBV29-1; the D call of TRBD1 rests on TCRdb alone, since no DNA is present to check it. This CDR3 has 12 amino acids. Germline CDR1 reads SQVTM; CDR2 reads ANQGSEA. The CDR3 reads CSVEGQSYEQYF.

The rearrangement joins TRBV6-5 to TRBJ1-6. This CDR3 comprises 15 residues. The germline CDR1 and CDR2 sequences are MNHEY and SVGAGI. CDR3 in amino acids: CASSYGGGGGSPLHF.

J is TRBJ1-1 and V is TRBV7-3. The germline V gene encodes CDR1 SGHTA and CDR2 FQGTGA. This CDR3 is 14 amino acids long. The CDR3 loop reads CASSLTTGGTEAFF. Filled out from reference TRBV7-3 and TRBJ1-1, the complete variable domain reads GAGVSQTPSNKVTEKGKYVELRCDPISGHTALYWYRQSLGQGPEFLIYFQGTGAADDSGLPNDRFFAVRPEGSVSTLKIQRTERGDSAVYLCASSLTTGGTEAFFGQGTRLTVV.

This chain joins TRBV13 and TRBJ1-6. This CDR3 is 16 amino acids long. Germline values: CDR1 PRHDT, CDR2 FYEKMQ (reference sequence). CDR3: CASSLRGSSYNSPLHF.

This chain uses TRBV20-1 with TRBJ2-5; the TRBD1 assignment by TCRdb is unverifiable without DNA. CDR1 is DFQATT, CDR2 SNEGSKA, per germline (reference sequence). CDR3 length: 14 amino acids. CDR3 protein: CSARATGELETQYF.

The chain has TRBV7-9 and TRBJ2-1; the TRBD2 assignment by TCRdb is unverifiable without DNA. The CDR3 totals 15 residues. The germline gives CDR1 SEHNR, CDR2 FQNEAQ (reference sequence). The CDR3 reads CASSKRVSSYNEQFF.

The V and J genes are TRBV20-1 and TRBJ1-1; TCRdb outputs TRBD1, but without DNA this stays unchecked. Germline CDR1 and CDR2: DFQATT and SNEGSKA (reference sequence). The CDR3 has 16 residues. CDR3 sequence: CSAEPYRGRGSTEAFF.

The genes are TRBV28 and TRBJ2-7. There are 13 residues in the CDR3. In germline, CDR1 is MDHEN, CDR2 SYDVKM. This CDR3 is CASSLTFSYEQYF.